This TCR beta chain was identified during a study of identifying expanded T cells in peripheral blood. On this clone itself: The antigen is undetermined.

Collection occurred without any documented infections or immune events in donors. Study results and limitations: Clone count variance between roughly 2-week samples rose with total template count.

Clones were read by immunoSEQ multiplex PCR, and TCRdb kept only the in-frame ones, dropping some. The sample lists about 47,000 clones; about 80% were seen once. Trimming took 1 base from V and 7 from J, leaving 9 bases between them. CDR3 length equals 12 residues. Germline assignment: CDR1 SGHNT and CDR2 YYREEE (reference sequence). Material: blood. The chain combines TRBV5-4 with TRBJ2-7; D gene ambiguous. The sequence derives from a person aged 18 to 70 in good health. The CDR3 reads CASSLTVGEQYF. In DNA, the CDR3 is TGTGCCAGCAGCTTGACGGTGGGTGAGCAGTACTTC.